The 29 T cell receptor beta chains presented below share a single source sample, sequenced in a study of control samples from healthy donors and cancer patients. The method was immunoSEQ multiplex PCR; TCRdb's version includes in-frame clones alone and lacks a portion of them. The table records about 80,000 clones, around nine tenths of them present only once. The sample taken for sequencing was blood. Receptors originate from a man in his fifties or sixties in good health.

The V call is TRBV7-6, the J call TRBJ2-2; a weak D match, TRBD1 (5 bases). The CDR3 runs 15 residues. CDR1 and CDR2 from the germline V gene are SGHVS and FNYEAQ. The germline V and J ends were trimmed by 1 base and 7 bases, with 13 bases remaining between them. CDR3: CASSLEGTRGGELFF. As DNA, the CDR3 is TGTGCCAGCAGCTTAGAGGGCACAAGGGGCGGGGAGCTGTTTTTT.

With respect to this clone: This same CDR3 is encoded by further DNA sequences in the sample. The chain joins TRBV18 to TRBJ1-1; D is ambiguous. Trimming removed 0 bases from V and 2 bases from J, with 7 bases in between. CDR1 is KGHSH, CDR2 LQKENI, per germline. The CDR3 runs to 14 residues. The CDR3 reads CASSPPSGNTEAFF. CDR3 sequence (DNA): TGTGCCAGCTCACCACCTTCTGGCAACACTGAAGCTTTCTTT.

V and J are TRBV5-6 and TRBJ1-2; D is unclear. With 4 bases removed from V and 8 bases from J, the gap between germline ends came to 9 bases. The CDR3 spans 11 residues. Germline loops: CDR1 SGHDT, CDR2 YYEEEE. The CDR3 region is CASSLRGGYTF. CDR3 nucleotides: TGTGCCAGCAGCCTGAGAGGAGGCTACACCTTC. Looking up the rest from reference TRBV5-6 and TRBJ1-2 gives the full variable domain: DAGVTQSPTHLIKTRGQQVTLRCSPKSGHDTVSWYQQALGQGPQFIFQYYEEEERQRGNFPDRFSGHQFPNYSSELNVNALLLGDSALYLCASSLRGGYTFGSGTRLTVV.

This chain joins TRBV29-1 and TRBJ1-1; perhaps TRBD1 as D (6 bases). V shed 7 bases and J shed 4 bases, with 16 bases lying between them. The CDR3 spans 13 residues. Germline V CDR1 and CDR2: SQVTM, ANQGSEA. Here the CDR3 reads CSATGWQGTEAFF. CDR3 nucleotide sequence: TGCAGCGCCACAGGGTGGCAGGGCACTGAAGCTTTCTTT.

Remarks on this clone: This sample also contains other DNA sequences that code for the same CDR3. The V gene is TRBV5-1, the J gene TRBJ2-4; D possibly corresponds to TRBD1 (6 bases). V was pared by 0 bases and J by 8 bases, with 12 bases between. The CDR3 sequence is 14 residues long. Germline V CDR1 and CDR2: SGHRS, YFSETQ. The CDR3: CASSLVGGRDIQYF. As DNA, the CDR3 is TGCGCCAGCAGCTTGGTAGGGGGTAGGGACATTCAGTACTTC.

The genes are TRBV11-2 and TRBJ1-5; no definite D call. The CDR3 runs to 13 residues. Germline V CDR1 and CDR2: SGHAT, FQNNGV. Trimming removed 0 bases at V and 9 bases at J, with 9 bases between. In DNA, the CDR3 is TGTGCCAGCAGCTTAGAACGCGATGGGCCCCAGCATTTT. Translation: CASSLERDGPQHF.

The chain has TRBV2 and TRBJ2-7; the match to TRBD1 covers 7 bases. This CDR3 comprises 18 residues. J lost 1 base, V lost 0 bases, and 12 bases had no gene match. Germline values: CDR1 SNHLY, CDR2 FYNNEI. Written as DNA, the CDR3 is TGTGCCAGCAGTGAAGCACTTAACCCGGACAGGAGATCCTACGAGCAGTACTTC. Amino acids: CASSEALNPDRRSYEQYF.

V gene TRBV7-6 combines with J gene TRBJ2-1, with 7 positions matching TRBD1. Germline V CDR1 and CDR2: SGHVS, FNYEAQ. V gave up 1 base and J gave up 6 bases; unmatched junction bases: 9. This CDR3 has 16 amino acids. The CDR3 protein is CASSLEGGSGANEQFF. The CDR3 DNA reads as TGTGCCAGCAGCTTAGAAGGGGGCTCAGGGGCCAATGAGCAGTTCTTC.

The count of this clone is one. The chain has TRBV2 and TRBJ1-2, with a possible D match to TRBD1 (5 bases). Germline CDR1 and CDR2: SNHLY and FYNNEI. Deletions cut 4 bases from V and 5 bases from J, with 11 bases between. There are 13 residues in the CDR3. The CDR3 spells CASSVEGMYGYTF. For the CDR3, the DNA is TGTGCCAGCAGTGTTGAGGGGATGTATGGCTACACCTTC.

This clone was seen only a few times. The CDR3 DNA reads TGCGCCAGCAGCCAAGGTTTACGGAGCAACACTGAAGCTTTCTTT. It yields the protein CASSQGLRSNTEAFF. The chain recombines TRBV4-1 with TRBJ1-1, with unresolved D. CDR1 and CDR2 (germline): MGHRA, YSYEKL. The CDR3 has 15 residues. The germline V and J ends were trimmed by 1 base and 2 bases, with 11 bases remaining between them.

The chain uses TRBV5-1 and TRBJ1-2, with 9 nucleotides matching TRBD1. Germline V gene data show CDR1 as SGHRS and CDR2 as YFSETQ. With 1 base clipped from V and 8 bases from J, the junction kept 0 bases outside the gene matches. The CDR3 is 12 residues long. CDR3 residues: CASSLTGGGYTF. The CDR3 DNA is TGCGCCAGCAGCTTGACAGGGGGCGGCTACACCTTC.

The chain joins TRBV7-8 to TRBJ1-5, with D tentatively TRBD1 (6 bases). V was cut by 1 base and J by 6 bases, with 13 bases left in between. This CDR3 contains 15 residues. CDR1 is SGHVS and CDR2 is FQNEAQ in the germline V gene. The CDR3 loop reads CASSLEGGSTQPQHF. In DNA, the CDR3 is TGTGCCAGCAGCTTAGAGGGGGGTTCCACTCAGCCCCAGCATTTT.

This sequence joins TRBV5-1 and TRBJ2-2, with D unresolved. Looked up from germline, CDR1 is SGHRS and CDR2 is YFSETQ. This CDR3 region has 13 residues. V lost 4 bases and J 8 bases, leaving 12 bases between the germline ends. CDR3 loop: CASSTTATGELFF. The CDR3 coding sequence is TGCGCCAGCAGCACGACCGCAACGGGGGAGCTGTTTTTT.

On this clone: This same CDR3 is encoded by further DNA sequences in the sample. V and J are TRBV4-1 and TRBJ1-6, with 7 bases identical to TRBD1. After removal of 4 bases from V and 7 bases from J, the junction contained 13 bases not matched to a gene. The germline V gene has CDR1 MGHRA and CDR2 YSYEKL. CDR3 size: 17 residues. The CDR3 reads CASSPPFGTAQNSPLHF. Written as DNA, the CDR3 is TGCGCCAGCAGCCCACCGTTCGGGACAGCACAAAATTCACCCCTCCACTTT.

This chain joins TRBV6-4 and TRBJ2-6, with TRBD2 matching 12 bases. J was trimmed by 4 bases and V by 6 bases; bases with no gene match: 4. Germline CDR1 and CDR2: MRHNA and SNTAGT. The CDR3 totals 16 residues. CDR3 coding DNA: TGTGCCAGCAGCTGGACTAGCGGGGTCGGGGCCAACGTCCTGACTTTC. It is translated as CASSWTSGVGANVLTF.

The chain has TRBV19 and TRBJ2-5; tentative D call: TRBD1 (6 bases). Per the germline V gene, CDR1 is LNHDA and CDR2 is SQIVND (reference sequence). The V gene lost 2 bases and the J gene lost 5 bases, with 9 bases spanning the gap. The CDR3 is 13 residues long. CDR3 sequence: CASSIKQGETQYF. The CDR3 nucleotides are TGTGCCAGTAGTATAAAACAGGGTGAGACCCAGTACTTC.

The genes are TRBV30 and TRBJ1-1; no clear D. V was trimmed by 2 bases and J by 4 bases, leaving 17 bases between them. The CDR3 covers 15 residues. CDR1 is GTSNPN, CDR2 SVGIG, per germline (reference sequence). CDR3 nucleotide sequence: TGTGCCTGGAGTAAAGGACTCCTCCGCCGCACTGAAGCTTTCTTT. Protein product: CAWSKGLLRRTEAFF.

This clone rates as medium-sized (0.01 to 0.1%). The chain employs TRBV5-6 and TRBJ1-2; D gene ambiguous. Trimming pared 2 bases from V and 4 bases from J, leaving 12 bases between. CDR3 length equals 14 residues. Looked up from germline, CDR1 is SGHDT and CDR2 is YYEEEE. Here the CDR3 reads CASSFGSDLYGYTF. The CDR3 DNA is TGTGCCAGCAGCTTTGGGTCGGACCTCTATGGCTACACCTTC.

This clone was counted only a few times. The genes are TRBV27 and TRBJ2-5; D might be TRBD2 (6 bases). The CDR3 totals 15 residues. The germline V and J ends were trimmed by 2 bases and 5 bases, with 15 bases remaining between them. Germline CDR1 MNHEY, CDR2 SMNVEV (reference sequence). The CDR3 bases are TGTGCCAGCAGTTTAAGGGGACCTCGGGGGGAGACCCAGTACTTC. Amino acids: CASSLRGPRGETQYF.

The V and J genes are TRBV3-1 (or the pseudogene TRBV3-2) and TRBJ2-5; 9 nucleotides align to TRBD2. Per the germline V gene, CDR1 is LGHDT and CDR2 is YNNKEL (reference sequence). Trimming cost V 1 base and J 4 bases; bases outside gene matches: 10. The CDR3 runs 17 residues. The CDR3 nucleotides are TGTGCCAGCAGCCAAGTGGTAATAGCGGGGGTTGTAGAGACCCAGTACTTC. This sequence encodes CASSQVVIAGVVETQYF.

The chain carries TRBV24-1 and TRBJ2-2; D not certain. The ends were cut back, 2 bases at V and 0 bases at J, with 12 bases in the middle. Per germline, CDR1 KGHDR and CDR2 SFDVKD. This CDR3 has 17 amino acids. CDR3 in amino acids: CATSDSVGRSNTGELFF. CDR3 in DNA: TGTGCCACCAGTGATTCTGTCGGCAGATCGAACACCGGGGAGCTGTTTTTT.

About this clone: Other DNA sequences of this sample code for an identical CDR3. The V gene is TRBV6-5, the J gene TRBJ2-3, with 8 bases aligning to TRBD2. After removal of 6 bases from V and 1 base from J, the junction contained 6 bases not matched to a gene. There are 15 residues in the CDR3. CDR1 MNHEY and CDR2 SVGAGI come from the germline V gene. The CDR3 spells CASRTGLAGTDTQYF. The CDR3 DNA follows: TGTGCCAGCAGGACAGGACTAGCTGGCACAGATACGCAGTATTTT.

The chain employs TRBV3-1 (or the pseudogene TRBV3-2) and TRBJ2-5; D remains unclear. V was cut by 4 bases and J by 5 bases, with 11 bases left in between. This CDR3 is built from 13 residues. CDR1 is LGHDT, CDR2 YNNKEL, per germline (reference sequence). This CDR3 is CASSPTISETQYF. The DNA of the CDR3 is TGTGCCAGCAGCCCCACAATATCGGAGACCCAGTACTTC.

The chain is built from TRBV6-5 and TRBJ1-5; the D is unclear. V gave up 5 bases and J gave up 2 bases, with 13 bases separating them. This CDR3 has 15 residues. Per the germline V gene, CDR1 is MNHEY and CDR2 is SVGAGI. The CDR3 DNA is TGTGCCAGCAGTCGAACGGACGAAGGCAATCAGCCCCAGCATTTT. This codes for CASSRTDEGNQPQHF.

The chain employs TRBV7-2 and TRBJ1-1; 8 bases align to TRBD1. Germline loops: CDR1 SGHTA, CDR2 FQGNSA. The CDR3 totals 15 residues. V lost 3 bases, J lost 2 bases, and 5 bases stayed unmatched. The CDR3: CASSFWTGSNTEAFF. The CDR3 bases are TGTGCCAGCAGCTTCTGGACAGGGTCAAACACTGAAGCTTTCTTT.

The rearrangement joins TRBV6-5 to TRBJ2-7; 7 nucleotides match TRBD1. With 6 bases clipped from V and 1 base from J, the junction kept 6 bases outside the gene matches. The CDR3 length is 14 residues. Germline V gene lookup returns CDR1 MNHEY and CDR2 SVGAGI. CDR3 DNA sequence: TGTGCCAGCAGCCGAACGGGACAGTCCTACGAGCAGTACTTC. Protein product: CASSRTGQSYEQYF.

The chain recombines TRBV18 with TRBJ2-5; TRBD1 agrees at 8 bases. Germline-derived CDR1 and CDR2 are KGHSH and LQKENI. The V gene end was trimmed by 2 bases and the J gene end by 6 bases; junction bases not matched to a gene: 8. CDR3 length equals 15 residues. CDR3 DNA sequence: TGTGCCAGCTCACCATCCCAGGGGGCGATTCAGACCCAGTACTTC. This gives the protein CASSPSQGAIQTQYF.

The chain has TRBV18 and TRBJ1-4; no clear D. Germline V CDR1 and CDR2: KGHSH, LQKENI. The CDR3 consists of 15 residues. V was cut by 2 bases and J by 0 bases, with 7 bases left in between. The CDR3 bases are TGTGCCAGCTCACCATTCGGTGCAACTAATGAAAAACTGTTTTTT. Amino acid sequence: CASSPFGATNEKLFF.

CDR3 region: CASRIGMTDINGYTF. CDR3 DNA sequence: TGTGCCAGCCGAATTGGGATGACAGATATCAATGGCTACACCTTC. This sequence joins TRBV2 and TRBJ1-2, with D maybe TRBD1 (5 bases). CDR1 is SNHLY, CDR2 FYNNEI, per germline. V was trimmed by 8 bases and J by 6 bases, leaving 22 bases between them. CDR3 length equals 15 residues.